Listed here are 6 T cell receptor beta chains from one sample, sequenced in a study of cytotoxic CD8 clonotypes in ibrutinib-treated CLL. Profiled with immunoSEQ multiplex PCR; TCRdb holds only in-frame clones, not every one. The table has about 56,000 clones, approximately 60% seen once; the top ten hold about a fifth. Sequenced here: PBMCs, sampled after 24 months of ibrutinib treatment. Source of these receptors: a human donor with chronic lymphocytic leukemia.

CDR3 sequence reads: CASSLVAGARETQYF. The CDR3 nucleotides read TGCGCCAGCAGCTTGGTGGCAGGGGCGAGAGAGACCCAGTACTTC. This rearrangement joins TRBV5-1 to TRBJ2-5, with D possibly matching TRBD1 (6 bases). The V gene lost 0 bases and the J gene lost 4 bases, with 13 bases spanning the gap. Germline V gives CDR1 SGHRS, CDR2 YFSETQ. The CDR3 length is 15 residues.

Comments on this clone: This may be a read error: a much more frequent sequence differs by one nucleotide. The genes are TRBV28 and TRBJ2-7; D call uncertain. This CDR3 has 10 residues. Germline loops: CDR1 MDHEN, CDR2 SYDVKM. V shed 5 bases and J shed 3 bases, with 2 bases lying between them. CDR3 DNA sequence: TGTGCCAGCAGTGTCTACGAGCAGTACTTC. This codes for CASSVYEQYF.

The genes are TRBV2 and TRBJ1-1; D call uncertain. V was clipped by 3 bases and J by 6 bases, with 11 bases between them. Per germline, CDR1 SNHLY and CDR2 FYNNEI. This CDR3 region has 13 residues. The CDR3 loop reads CASSDPTGAEAFF. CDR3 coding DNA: TGTGCCAGCAGTGACCCCACCGGGGCTGAAGCTTTCTTT. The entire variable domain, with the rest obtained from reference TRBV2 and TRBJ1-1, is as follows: EPEVTQTPSHQVTQMGQEVILRCVPISNHLYFYWYRQILGQKVEFLVSFYNNEISEKSEIFDDQFSVERPDGSNFTLKIRSTKLEDSAMYFCASSDPTGAEAFFGQGTRLTVV.

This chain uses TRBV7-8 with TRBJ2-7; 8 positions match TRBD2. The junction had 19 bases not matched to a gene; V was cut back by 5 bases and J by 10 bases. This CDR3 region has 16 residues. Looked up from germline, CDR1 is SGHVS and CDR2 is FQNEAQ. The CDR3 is CASSPSAGGRGAVQYV. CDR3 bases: TGTGCCAGCAGCCCCTCCGCCGGAGGGCGGGGGGCTGTTCAGTACGTC.

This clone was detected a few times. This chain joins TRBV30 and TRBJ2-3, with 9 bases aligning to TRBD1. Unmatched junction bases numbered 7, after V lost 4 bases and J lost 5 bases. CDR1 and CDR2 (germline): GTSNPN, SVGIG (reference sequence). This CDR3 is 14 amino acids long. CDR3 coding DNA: TGTGCCTGGAACAGGGGGCAGCTAGGAGATACGCAGTATTTT. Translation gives CAWNRGQLGDTQYF.

The CDR3 coding sequence is TGTGCCAGCATGGTGTGGATGAACACTGAAGCTTTCTTT. This codes for CASMVWMNTEAFF. The gene calls are TRBV6-1 and TRBJ1-1; D call uncertain. Trimming removed 7 bases at V and 0 bases at J, with 9 bases between. CDR3 length: 13 residues. From germline, CDR1 is MNHNS and CDR2 SASEGT.